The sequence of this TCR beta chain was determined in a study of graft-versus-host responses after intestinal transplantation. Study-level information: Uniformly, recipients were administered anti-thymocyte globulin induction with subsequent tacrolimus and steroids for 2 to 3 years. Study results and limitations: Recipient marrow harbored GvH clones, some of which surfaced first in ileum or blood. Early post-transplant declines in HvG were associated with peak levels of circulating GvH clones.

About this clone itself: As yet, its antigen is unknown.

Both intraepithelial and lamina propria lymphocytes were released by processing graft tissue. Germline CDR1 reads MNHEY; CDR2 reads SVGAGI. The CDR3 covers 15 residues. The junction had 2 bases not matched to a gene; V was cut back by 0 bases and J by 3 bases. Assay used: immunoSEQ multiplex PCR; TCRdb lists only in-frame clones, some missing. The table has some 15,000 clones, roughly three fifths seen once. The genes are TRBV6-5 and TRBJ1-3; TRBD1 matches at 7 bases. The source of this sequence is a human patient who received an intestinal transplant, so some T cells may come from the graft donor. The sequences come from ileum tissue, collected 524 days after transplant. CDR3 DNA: TGTGCCAGCAGTTACTCCAGGGGGTTTGGAAACACCATATATTTT. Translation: CASSYSRGFGNTIYF.